This entry describes one TCR beta chain. Its recognized antigen is unknown. Possible read error: a much larger clone is one base away. The germline V gene supplies CDR1 SGHRS and CDR2 YFSETQ. Including cysteine and phenylalanine, the CDR3 has 15 amino acids. Left in the record is the CDR3 DNA by itself, 45 bases read in frame from the first base. The sample belongs to a study of molecular identifiers for immune sequencing clone quantification (dated by TCRdb to 2016 to 2019). General notes on the study: For a replicate experiment, RNA from roughly 20,000 or 100,000 naive CD8 T cells was divided into five aliquots, and four of the five aliquots were sequenced. This methods study benchmarked molecular-identifier clustering-based TCR repertoire sequencing (MIDCIRS) and TCR RNA copy counting, using CD8 T cells to do so. The full study reports these points: Even against a background of about a million naive CD8 T cells, spiked-in Jurkat TCR RNA amounting to a single cell's worth was reported to be detectable. Identical TCR molecules sharing a barcode could cause highly expanded clone sizes to be underestimated. In CMV-specific effector cells, clones with more than 20 RNA copies accounted for over 98% of molecules, whereas in naive cells such clones accounted for under 1%. When barcode sub-clustering was left out, chimeric consensus sequences inflated TCR diversity, with chimeras reaching as high as 47%. The naive libraries included spiked-in Jurkat TCR RNA (under eleven copies' worth), and this Jurkat TCR RNA is not part of the donor repertoire. Modeling gave about 3.2 recovered TCR RNA copies per cell versus around 10 by digital PCR, implying roughly 29% capture efficiency.

Libraries of naive CD8 T cells were built from anywhere between roughly 17,000 and 1,000,000 sorted cells, with 10%, 30% or 50% of the purified RNA used. Naive CD8 T cells, defined as CD8+CD4-CCR7+CD45RA+, were FACS-sorted into RLT Plus buffer on a BD FACSAria II. Roughly ten TCR copies' worth of Jurkat RNA were spiked into roughly 19,000-1,000,000 naive CD8 T cell samples to test detection sensitivity. CD8 T cells were enriched using RosetteSep CD8+ T Cell Enrichment Cocktail and Ficoll-Paque, and the enriched cells then underwent ACK red cell lysis. Libraries were prepared through PCR. For sequencing, a NextSeq 500 was employed. Bulk TCR libraries were prepared as previously described, using TCR primers listed in Table S5. Total RNA was purified with the Qiagen AllPrep DNA/RNA kit. Reads from multiple sequencing runs of the same library were pooled before analysis. The published analysis was carried out like this. Reads were retained only if an exact TCR constant sequence was present, and the retained reads were trimmed to 150 nt and grouped according to their 12-nt molecular barcodes. Reads in each barcode group were sub-clustered using a 15% Levenshtein threshold, and a quality-weighted consensus sequence was built for each RNA molecule. Non-functional sequences were discarded, and so were lower-count sequences lying one edit away from another sequence. On the basis of fitting two negative binomial distributions, barcode sub-clusters with fewer than 20% of the maximum read count were discarded. Starting from the raw public reads, TCRdb applied fastp trimming at Q25, assembled clones with MiXCR and retained in-frame beta chains. A single entry per CDR3 protein holds the most common genes and DNA from its merged rows. TCRdb, rather than the study authors, made the V and J calls. The sample records roughly 97,000 distinct CDR3 sequences, 24% of which are singletons. The ten most abundant clones make up around 0.92% of the sample.

This clonotype was obtained from a human donor in good health. Some libraries in this study had Jurkat cell RNA spiked in. Material for sequencing was naive CD8+ T cells from blood, with Jurkat cell RNA spiked in. The intended sense of this specimen's cell subset or site label: FACS-sorted CD8+CD4-CCR7+CD45RA+ naive T cells. This chain is built from TRBV5-1 and TRBJ2-7; the central 10 bases match TRBD1. The DNA reads TGCGCCAGCAGCCCCTGGACAGGGGGGGCCTACGAGCGGTACTTC. Its coded protein is CASSPWTGGAYERYF. Extended through the reference TRBV5-1 and TRBJ2-7 proteins, this CDR3 yields the full variable domain: KAGVTQTPRYLIKTRGQQVTLSCSPISGHRSVSWYQQTPGQGLQFLFEYFSETQRNKGNFPGRFSGRQFSNSRSEMNVSTLELGDSALYLCASSPWTGGAYERYFGPGTRLTVT.